This T cell receptor (beta chain) was obtained from a study of blood T cell repertoires in COVID-19. In the study overall: From the United States, Italy and Spain came samples of acute and convalescent COVID-19.

Trimming removed 2 bases from V and 5 bases from J, with 10 bases in between. In germline, CDR1 is SGHNT, CDR2 YYREEE (reference sequence). The CDR3 spans 14 residues. As originally analysed: Nucleated cell counts were estimated from reference gene primer amplification. Profiled with immunoSEQ multiplex PCR; TCRdb holds only in-frame clones, not every one. V and J calls and clone size are copied from that table; D and trimming were computed from the DNA. This table holds a few hundred thousand clones, 88% found once. In terms of age and location, participants ranged from roughly 18 to 89 years and lived in approximately 26 US areas. Recovered Cohort 3 donors showed two negative PCRs, clearance, or symptom resolution.

The receptor comes from a woman under 30 who had recovered from COVID-19. Sequenced sample: PBMCs or T cells enriched from blood (not recorded which). This chain connects TRBV5-4 to TRBJ2-2, with D maybe TRBD1 (8 bases). DNA of the CDR3: TGTGCCAGCAGCTTACAGGGGGGGACCGGGGAGCTGTTTTTT. As protein: CASSLQGGTGELFF.